This T cell receptor beta chain emerged from a study of shared T cell receptors in the human thymus. Some clones are missing from TCRdb's copy, which holds only in-frame ones; the method was immunoSEQ multiplex PCR. The sample has about 610,000 clones; roughly 90% are singletons. The germline CDR1 and CDR2 sequences are SQVTM and ANQGSEA. V shed 2 bases and J 4 bases; nucleotides not matched to a gene: 4. This CDR3 spans 13 amino acids. This same sample was also part of a study on human thymus T cells. That work adds: Thymus tissue was removed during corrective cardiac surgery. It looked as if thymic and blood repertoires used V and J genes in a biased way. Thymic repertoires overlap heavily among unrelated individuals, related research has reported.

Sequencing input: thymocytes. The TCR originated in a boy under two years old with a congenital heart defect. The rearrangement uses TRBV29-1 and TRBJ1-2, with 7 bases lining up with TRBD1. The CDR3 bases are TGCAGCGTTGAACAGGGGGTCGGCTATGGCTACACCTTC. Translation: CSVEQGVGYGYTF.